This TCR beta chain was identified in a study of human T cells and chemical hapten exposure. At the level of the study: Patch tests applied 0.01% DPC to the upper back and were scored after 6 days.

Trimming cost V 7 bases and J 9 bases; bases outside gene matches: 11. CDR1 is SQVTM, CDR2 ANQGSEA, per germline. The CDR3 contains 12 residues. Original data processing: Sequenced samples showed a median of 95,638 TCRs each, with counts running from about 20,000 to 690,000. TCRdb used MiXCR to reprocess the RACE reads, holding one entry per CDR3 protein. For this entry, the V and J calls and clone size follow TCRdb and not the study's own pipeline. Among around 250,000 distinct CDR3 sequences listed, 8.6% were seen once. As for time point: pre-sensitization, week 0. Treatment reported: therapeutic diphenylcyclopropenone sensitization with weekly scalp DPC. At patch-test visits, sampling came before the patch test. Alopecia patients deemed DPC-suitable, aged 18 to 70, excluding pregnancy.

The V gene is TRBV29-1, the J gene TRBJ2-7; 8 nucleotides align to TRBD1. Specimen: whole blood, collected in connection with sensitization to the hapten diphenylcyclopropenone (DPC). The sequence derives from a middle-aged woman with alopecia areata. Some clones in this sample may be carry-over from other donors' samples. CDR3 loop: CSATSQGASQYF. CDR3 nucleotide sequence: TGCAGCGCCACCTCCCAGGGGGCGTCGCAGTACTTC.